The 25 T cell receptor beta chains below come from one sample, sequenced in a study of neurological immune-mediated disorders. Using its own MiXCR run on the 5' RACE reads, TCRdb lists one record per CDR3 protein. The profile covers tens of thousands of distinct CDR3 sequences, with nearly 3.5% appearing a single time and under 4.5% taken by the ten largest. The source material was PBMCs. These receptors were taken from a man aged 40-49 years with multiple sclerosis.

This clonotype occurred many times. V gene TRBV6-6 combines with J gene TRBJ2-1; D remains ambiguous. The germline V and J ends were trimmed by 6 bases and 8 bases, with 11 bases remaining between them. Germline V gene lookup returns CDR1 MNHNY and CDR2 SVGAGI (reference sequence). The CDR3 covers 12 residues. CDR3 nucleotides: TGTGCCAGCAGCCGCAGTGAGGATGAGCAGTTCTTC. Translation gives CASSRSEDEQFF.

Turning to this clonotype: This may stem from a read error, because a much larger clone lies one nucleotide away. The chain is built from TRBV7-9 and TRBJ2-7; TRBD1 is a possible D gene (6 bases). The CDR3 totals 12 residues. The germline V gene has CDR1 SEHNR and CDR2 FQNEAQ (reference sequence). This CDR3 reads CDSSLGRGEQYF. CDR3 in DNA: TGTGACAGCAGCTTGGGCAGGGGCGAGCAGTACTTC.

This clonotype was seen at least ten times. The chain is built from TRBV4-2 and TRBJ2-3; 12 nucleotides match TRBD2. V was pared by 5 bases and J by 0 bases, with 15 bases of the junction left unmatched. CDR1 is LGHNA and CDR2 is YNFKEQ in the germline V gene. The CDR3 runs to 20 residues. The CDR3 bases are TGTGCCAGCAGCTCAGATTGGGCTAGCGGGAGGGCCGGGAGCACAGATACGCAGTATTTT. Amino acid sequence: CASSSDWASGRAGSTDTQYF.

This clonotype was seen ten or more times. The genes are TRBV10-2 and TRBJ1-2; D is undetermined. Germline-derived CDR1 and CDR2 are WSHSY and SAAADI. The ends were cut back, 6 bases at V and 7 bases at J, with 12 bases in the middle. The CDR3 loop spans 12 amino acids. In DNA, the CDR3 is TGCGCCAGCAGCCCTTCCCAGGCTGGCTACACCTTC. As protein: CASSPSQAGYTF.

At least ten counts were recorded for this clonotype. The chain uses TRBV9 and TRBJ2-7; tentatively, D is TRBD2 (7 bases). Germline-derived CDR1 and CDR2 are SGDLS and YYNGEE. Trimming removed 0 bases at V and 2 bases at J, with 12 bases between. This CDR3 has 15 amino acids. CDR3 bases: TGTGCCAGCAGCGTAGAGGGGGGGAAGGCCTACGAGCAGTACTTC. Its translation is CASSVEGGKAYEQYF.

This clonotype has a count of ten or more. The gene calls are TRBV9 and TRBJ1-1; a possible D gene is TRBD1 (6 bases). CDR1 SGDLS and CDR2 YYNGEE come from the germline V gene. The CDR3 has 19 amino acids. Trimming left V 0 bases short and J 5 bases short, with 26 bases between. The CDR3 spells CASSVALAGESGKETEAFF. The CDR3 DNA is TGTGCCAGCAGCGTAGCCCTCGCAGGGGAAAGCGGTAAGGAGACTGAAGCTTTCTTT.

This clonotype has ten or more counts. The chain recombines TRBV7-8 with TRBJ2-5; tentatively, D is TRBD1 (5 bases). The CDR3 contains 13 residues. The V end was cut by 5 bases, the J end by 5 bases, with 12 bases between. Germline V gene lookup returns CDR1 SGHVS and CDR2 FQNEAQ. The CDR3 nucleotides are TGTGCCAGCAGCCAATGGCCAGGGGAGACCCAGTACTTC. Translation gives CASSQWPGETQYF.

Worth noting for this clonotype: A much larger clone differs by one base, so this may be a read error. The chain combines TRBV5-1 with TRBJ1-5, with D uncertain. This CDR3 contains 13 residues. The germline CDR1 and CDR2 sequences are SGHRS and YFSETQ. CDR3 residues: CASSFGEAQHQHF. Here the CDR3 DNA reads TGCGCCAGCAGCTTCGGGGAGGCTCAGCACCAGCATTTT.

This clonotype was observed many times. As DNA, the CDR3 is TGTGCCAGCAGCTTGGGCCCGGCCAACTATGGCTACACCTTC. Translating gives CASSLGPANYGYTF. The V gene is TRBV5-6, the J gene TRBJ1-2; the D is unclear. Germline CDR1 reads SGHDT; CDR2 reads YYEEEE. V was pared by 0 bases and J by 2 bases, with 8 bases between. This CDR3 is built from 14 residues.

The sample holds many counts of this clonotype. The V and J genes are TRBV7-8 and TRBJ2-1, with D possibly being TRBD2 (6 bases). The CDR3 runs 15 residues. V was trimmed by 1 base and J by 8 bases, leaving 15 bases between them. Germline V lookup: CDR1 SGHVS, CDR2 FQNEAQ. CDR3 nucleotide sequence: TGTGCCAGCAGCTTAGGTATAACTAGCAGCGATGAGCAGTTCTTC. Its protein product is CASSLGITSSDEQFF.

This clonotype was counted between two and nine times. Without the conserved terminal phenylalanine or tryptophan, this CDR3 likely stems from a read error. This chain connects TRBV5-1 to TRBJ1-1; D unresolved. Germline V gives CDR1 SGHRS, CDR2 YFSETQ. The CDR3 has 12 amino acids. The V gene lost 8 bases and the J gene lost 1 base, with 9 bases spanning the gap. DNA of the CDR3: TGCGCCAGTTCCCGGGGGAACACTGAAGCTTTCAAT. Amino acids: CASSRGNTEAFN.

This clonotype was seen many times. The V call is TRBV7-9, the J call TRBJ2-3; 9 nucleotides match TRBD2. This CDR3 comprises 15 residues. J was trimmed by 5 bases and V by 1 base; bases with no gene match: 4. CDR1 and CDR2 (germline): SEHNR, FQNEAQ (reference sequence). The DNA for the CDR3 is TGTGCCAGCAGCTTAGTTGGCGGGAGGGGAGATACGCAGTATTTT. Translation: CASSLVGGRGDTQYF.

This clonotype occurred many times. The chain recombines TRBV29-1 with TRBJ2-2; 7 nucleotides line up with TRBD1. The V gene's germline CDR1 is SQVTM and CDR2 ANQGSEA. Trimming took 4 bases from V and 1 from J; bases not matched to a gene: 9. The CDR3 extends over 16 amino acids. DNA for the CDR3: TGCAGCGTTGCCAATCCGACAGGGCGGAACACCGGGGAGCTGTTTTTT. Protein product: CSVANPTGRNTGELFF.

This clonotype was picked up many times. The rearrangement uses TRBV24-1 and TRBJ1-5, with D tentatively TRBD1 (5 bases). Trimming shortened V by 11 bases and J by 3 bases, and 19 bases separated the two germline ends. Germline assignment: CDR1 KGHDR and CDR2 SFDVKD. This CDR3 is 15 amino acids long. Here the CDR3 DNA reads TGTGCCATCCTCGCGCAAAGGGGCTACAATCAGCCCCAGCATTTT. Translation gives CAILAQRGYNQPQHF.

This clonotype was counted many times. As DNA, the CDR3 is TGTGCCAGCAGTTACCTCCTGGGCAGGGAGTTAGGCGAGCAGTACTTC. Translated, it gives CASSYLLGRELGEQYF. This rearrangement joins TRBV6-6 to TRBJ2-7; possibly TRBD1 or TRBD2 for D (5 bases each). The V end was cut by 2 bases, the J end by 6 bases, with 20 bases between. CDR1 and CDR2 (germline): MNHNY, SVGAGI (reference sequence). This CDR3 spans 16 amino acids.

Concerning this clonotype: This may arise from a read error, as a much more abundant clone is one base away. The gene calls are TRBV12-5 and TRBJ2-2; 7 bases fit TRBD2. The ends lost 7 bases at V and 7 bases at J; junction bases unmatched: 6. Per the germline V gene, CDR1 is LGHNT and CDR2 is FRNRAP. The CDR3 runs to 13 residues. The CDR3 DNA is TGTGCTAGTGATCCGGGACTAAGCGGGGAGCTGTTTTTT. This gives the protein CASDPGLSGELFF.

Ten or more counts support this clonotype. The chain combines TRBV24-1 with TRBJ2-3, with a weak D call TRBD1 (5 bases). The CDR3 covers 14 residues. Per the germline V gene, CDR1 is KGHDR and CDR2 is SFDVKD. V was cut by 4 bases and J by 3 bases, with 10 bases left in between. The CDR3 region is CATSESTATDTQYF. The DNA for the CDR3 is TGTGCCACCAGTGAGTCGACAGCGACAGATACGCAGTATTTT.

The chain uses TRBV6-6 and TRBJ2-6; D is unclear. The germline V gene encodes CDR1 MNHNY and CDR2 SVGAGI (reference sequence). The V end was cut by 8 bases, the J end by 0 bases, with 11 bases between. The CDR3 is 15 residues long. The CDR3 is CASWVGDSGANVLTF. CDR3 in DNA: TGTGCCAGCTGGGTCGGCGACTCTGGGGCCAACGTCCTGACTTTC.

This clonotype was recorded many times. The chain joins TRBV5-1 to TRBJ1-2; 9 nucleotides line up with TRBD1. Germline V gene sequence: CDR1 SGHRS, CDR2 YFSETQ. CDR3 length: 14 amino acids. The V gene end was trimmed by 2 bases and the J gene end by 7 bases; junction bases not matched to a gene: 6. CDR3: CASSFSGTGFGYTF. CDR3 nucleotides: TGCGCCAGCAGCTTTTCCGGGACAGGGTTTGGCTACACCTTC.

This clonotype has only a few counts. The CDR3 nucleotides are TGTGCCAGCAGAACTGCCGGGCCAGGGTACGAGCAGTACTTC. Protein sequence: CASRTAGPGYEQYF. The gene calls are TRBV6-5 and TRBJ2-7; D is perhaps TRBD1 (5 bases). The CDR3 totals 14 residues. Trimming removed 6 bases from V and 4 bases from J, with 16 bases in between. Germline assignment: CDR1 MNHEY and CDR2 SVGAGI.

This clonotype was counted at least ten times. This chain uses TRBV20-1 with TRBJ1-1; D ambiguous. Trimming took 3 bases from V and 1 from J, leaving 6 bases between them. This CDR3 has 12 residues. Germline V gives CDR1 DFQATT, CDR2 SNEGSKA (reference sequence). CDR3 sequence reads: CSARRGNTEAFF. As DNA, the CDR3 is TGCAGTGCTAGGAGAGGGAACACTGAAGCTTTCTTT.

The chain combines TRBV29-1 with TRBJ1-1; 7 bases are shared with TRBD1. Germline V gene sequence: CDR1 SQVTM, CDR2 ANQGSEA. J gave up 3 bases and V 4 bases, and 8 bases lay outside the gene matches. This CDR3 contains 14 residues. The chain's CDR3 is CSVVGGTVDTEAFF. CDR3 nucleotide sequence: TGCAGCGTTGTTGGGGGGACAGTGGACACTGAAGCTTTCTTT.

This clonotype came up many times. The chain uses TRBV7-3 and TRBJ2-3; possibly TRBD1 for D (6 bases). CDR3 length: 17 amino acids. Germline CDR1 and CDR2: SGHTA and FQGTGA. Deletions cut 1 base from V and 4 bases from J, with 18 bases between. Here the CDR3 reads CASSLNRPGEMADTQYF. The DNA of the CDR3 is TGTGCCAGCAGCTTAAATAGGCCAGGGGAGATGGCAGATACGCAGTATTTT.

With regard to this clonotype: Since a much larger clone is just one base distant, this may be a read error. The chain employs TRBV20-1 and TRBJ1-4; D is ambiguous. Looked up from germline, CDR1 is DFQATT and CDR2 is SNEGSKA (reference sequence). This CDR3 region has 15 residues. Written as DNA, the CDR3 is TGCATTGCTAGAGAACTCCTGTCAACTAATGAAAAACTGTTTTTT. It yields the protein CIARELLSTNEKLFF.

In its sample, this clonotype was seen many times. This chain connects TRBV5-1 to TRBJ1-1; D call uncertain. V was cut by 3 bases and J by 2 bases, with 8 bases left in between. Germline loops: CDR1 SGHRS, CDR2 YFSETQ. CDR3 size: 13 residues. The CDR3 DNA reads TGCGCCAGCAGCTCGGCCACTAACACTGAAGCTTTCTTT. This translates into CASSSATNTEAFF.